These 11 T cell receptor beta chains originate from one sample sequenced in a study of regulatory T cells in long-lasting Graves disease. Libraries of TCR beta came from iRepertoire HTBI primers plus Arm-PCR of CDR3 regions. TCRdb called the multiplex PCR reads again in MiXCR, with one record for every CDR3 protein. Among 420,000 or so distinct CDR3 sequences listed, 15% to 20% were seen once. Time point meaning: newly diagnosed GD, antithyroid drugs for less than 3 months. PBMCs were the source of the RNA used for TCR sequencing. The data were also submitted as part of a second study, on T cells in Graves' hyperthyroidism and ophthalmopathy.

The source was peripheral blood mononuclear cells (PBMCs), collected at new diagnosis, from a patient treated with antithyroid drugs. These receptors were collected from a woman younger than 35 with Graves disease.

Note on this clonotype: This likely traces to a read error, being one base from a far larger clone. The chain employs TRBV20-1 and TRBJ2-1, with 11 nucleotides matching TRBD2. Germline V gene data show CDR1 as DFQATT and CDR2 as SNEGSKA (reference sequence). This CDR3 has 14 residues. V shed 3 bases, J shed 10 bases, and the junction held 8 bases outside the gene matches. DNA for the CDR3: TGCAGTGCTAGGGGACTAGCGGAAACTCAGGAGCAGTTCTTC. Protein sequence: CSARGLAETQEQFF.

This clonotype was detected only a few times. The germline gene is not matched at one end of the junction; a read error may be the cause. The V call is TRBV28, the J call TRBJ2-1; D may be TRBD1 or TRBD2 (6 bases each). This CDR3 has 14 residues. CDR1 is MDHEN, CDR2 SYDVKM, per germline. The CDR3, as DNA: TGCGCCAGCAGGGGACTCCCTATTTTTAATGAGCAGTTCTTC. This translates into CASRGLPIFNEQFF.

This clonotype occurred once. A much larger clone differs from this one at a single base, so this may be a read error. The V and J genes are TRBV12-3 or TRBV12-4 and TRBJ2-5; D unresolved. V gave up 3 bases and J gave up 4 bases, with 9 bases separating them. The CDR3 totals 13 residues. The CDR3, as DNA: TGTGCCAGCAGTTTGACCCTACGAGAGACCCAGTACTTC. It encodes CASSLTLRETQYF.

This clonotype occurred many times. This chain links TRBV5-5 with TRBJ1-1, with unresolved D. Germline values: CDR1 SGHKS, CDR2 YYEKEE (reference sequence). Trimming stripped 0 bases from V and 3 bases from J, with 6 bases between. The CDR3 is made up of 13 amino acids. The CDR3 DNA sequence: TGTGCCAGCAGCTTGGATATGTACACTGAAGCTTTCTTT. This translates into CASSLDMYTEAFF.

This clonotype has at least ten counts. V is TRBV28 and J is TRBJ2-5; D possibly uses TRBD1 or TRBD2 (5 bases each). The CDR3 runs to 17 residues. Per the germline V gene, CDR1 is MDHEN and CDR2 is SYDVKM. Trimming left V 3 bases short and J 5 bases short, with 22 bases between. The CDR3 bases are TGTGCCAGCAGTTTCGGAATTACTATACAGTGGGGGGAGACCCAGTACTTC. The encoded protein is CASSFGITIQWGETQYF.

This clonotype occurred many times. J is TRBJ1-1 and V is TRBV7-2; D not resolved. CDR3 length equals 13 residues. Trimming left V 5 bases short and J 7 bases short, with 14 bases between. Germline V gene sequence: CDR1 SGHTA, CDR2 FQGNSA. CDR3 bases: TGTGCCAGCAGCCAACCCCCTAGAGTTGAAGCTTTCTTT. Translated, it gives CASSQPPRVEAFF.

This clonotype appeared many times. The rearrangement uses TRBV12-3 or TRBV12-4 and TRBJ2-1; 13 bases fit TRBD2. J lost 4 bases, V lost 5 bases, and 8 bases had no gene match. The CDR3 is made up of 17 amino acids. The CDR3 coding sequence is TGTGCCAGCAGTACTGGACTAGCGGGAGCGAGGTACAATGAGCAGTTCTTC. Amino acids: CASSTGLAGARYNEQFF.

As DNA, the CDR3 is TGTGCCAGCAGCTTAGGTTCTAGCGGGAGGGCCAGGGAGCTGTTTTTT. As protein: CASSLGSSGRARELFF. V gene TRBV11-2 combines with J gene TRBJ2-2; 12 bases are a match to TRBD2. Germline CDR1 and CDR2: SGHAT and FQNNGV. The CDR3 contains 16 residues. V was pared by 1 base and J by 9 bases, with 6 bases of the junction left unmatched.

This clonotype has ten or more counts. V usage is TRBV20-1 and J usage is TRBJ2-3, with D possibly being TRBD2 (6 bases). Germline assignment: CDR1 DFQATT and CDR2 SNEGSKA (reference sequence). Trimming stripped 3 bases from V and 0 bases from J, with 19 bases between. This CDR3 has 17 amino acids. This chain's CDR3 is CSASMESAGSSTDTQYF. DNA for the CDR3: TGCAGTGCTAGTATGGAGTCAGCGGGCTCTAGCACAGATACGCAGTATTTT.

This clonotype occurred a few times. The chain employs TRBV14 and TRBJ2-7; no clear D. From germline, CDR1 is SGHDN and CDR2 FVKESK. V dropped 2 bases and J dropped 2 bases, with 13 bases sitting between them. This CDR3 region has 15 residues. The CDR3 sequence is CASSQCSKTTYEQYF. The DNA of the CDR3 is TGTGCCAGCAGCCAATGTTCGAAGACGACCTACGAGCAGTACTTC.

The sample holds many counts of this clonotype. The rearrangement links TRBV27 to TRBJ2-3; D uncertain. The V end lost 5 bases, the J end lost 2 bases, and 11 bases lay between the germline ends. There are 14 residues in the CDR3. CDR1 is MNHEY, CDR2 SMNVEV, per germline (reference sequence). The CDR3 loop is CASSLTPYTDTQYF. The CDR3 region has the DNA TGTGCCAGCAGTCTAACCCCTTACACAGATACGCAGTATTTT.